This entry lists 28 T cell receptor beta chains sequenced from one sample in a study of radiotherapy plus CTLA-4 blockade in lung cancer. Only in-frame clones appear in the TCRdb table, and some are missing; sequencing was by immunoSEQ multiplex PCR. Here the sample spans more than 95,000 clones, roughly 79% being singletons. This material consisted of peripheral blood, taken from a patient treated with radiotherapy plus ipilimumab. Receptors were obtained from a human donor with non-small cell lung cancer who had a partial response to radiotherapy plus ipilimumab. Some clones in this sample may be carry-over from other donors' samples.

The chain carries TRBV9 and TRBJ1-3; D may be TRBD1 (5 bases). The CDR3 is made up of 16 amino acids. Between the trimmed V and J ends, which lost 5 bases and 4 bases, there was a span of 19 bases. CDR1 and CDR2 (germline): SGDLS, YYNGEE. CDR3 sequence reads: CASSPGPPGFGNTIYF. CDR3 bases: TGTGCCAGCAGTCCCGGACCCCCAGGGTTCGGAAACACCATATATTTT.

This chain connects TRBV5-1 to TRBJ2-7, with a possible D match to TRBD2 (6 bases). Trimming left V 1 base short and J 0 bases short, with 14 bases between. The CDR3 is 16 residues long. Germline V gives CDR1 SGHRS, CDR2 YFSETQ. Here the CDR3 DNA reads TGCGCCAGCAGCTTGAGTATAGGAGGGAGCTCCTACGAGCAGTACTTC. The encoded protein is CASSLSIGGSSYEQYF.

This chain connects TRBV29-1 to TRBJ1-5; no reliable D call. Germline assignment: CDR1 SQVTM and CDR2 ANQGSEA. Trimming removed 4 bases at V and 9 bases at J, with 16 bases between. This CDR3 has 13 amino acids. The CDR3 sequence: CSVGAALEGPQHF. The CDR3 DNA is TGCAGCGTTGGGGCAGCCCTCGAGGGGCCCCAGCATTTT. Full variable domain (outside the CDR3, taken from reference TRBV29-1 and TRBJ1-5): SAVISQKPSRDICQRGTSLTIQCQVDSQVTMMFWYRQQPGQSLTLIATANQGSEATYESGFVIDKFPISRPNLTFSTLTVSNMSPEDSSIYLCSVGAALEGPQHFGDGTRLSIL.

CDR3 bases: TGTGCCAGCAGCCCTGCCAGCGTTAAAGATACGCAGTATTTT. It is translated as CASSPASVKDTQYF. The chain employs TRBV9 and TRBJ2-3; D is ambiguous. Trimming left V 4 bases short and J 5 bases short, with 14 bases between. This CDR3 is built from 14 residues. CDR1 is SGDLS and CDR2 is YYNGEE in the germline V gene.

The sample holds one count of this clone. The chain combines TRBV28 with TRBJ1-4, with 8 nucleotides matching TRBD1. Per the germline V gene, CDR1 is MDHEN and CDR2 is SYDVKM. This CDR3 contains 15 residues. J lost 8 bases, V lost 6 bases, and 11 bases had no gene match. The CDR3 nucleotides are TGTGCCAGCAGGGGTTTTCCGACAGGGGAGGAAAAACTGTTTTTT. This gives the protein CASRGFPTGEEKLFF.

This clone was detected once. The chain combines TRBV5-1 with TRBJ1-1, with 7 bases that match TRBD1. Germline assignment: CDR1 SGHRS and CDR2 YFSETQ. This CDR3 spans 13 amino acids. J lost 2 bases, V lost 6 bases, and 4 bases had no gene match. Here the CDR3 reads CASTRQGNTEAFF. In nucleotides, the CDR3 is TGCGCCAGCACTCGACAGGGAAACACTGAAGCTTTCTTT.

This chain links TRBV21-1 with TRBJ1-2; the table's D call, TRBD1, was not checked against the DNA. TRBV21-1 is termed a pseudogene. This CDR3 has 16 residues. The CDR3 sequence: CASSSQTTGSYPGYTF. The CDR3, as DNA: TGTGCCAGCAGCAGCCAAACGACAGGGTCCTACCCTGGCTACACCTTC.

This chain connects TRBV5-6 to TRBJ1-5; 7 bases map to TRBD1. V dropped 3 bases and J dropped 3; count of bases not matched to a gene: 18. CDR1 is SGHDT and CDR2 is YYEEEE in the germline V gene. This CDR3 region has 19 residues. The CDR3 nucleotides are TGTGCCAGCAGCTCGACCACAGGGGCGGAATCACTAGCCAATCAGCCCCAGCATTTT. Translated, it gives CASSSTTGAESLANQPQHF.

This chain joins TRBV4-1 and TRBJ2-3; D gene unclear. The CDR3 has 16 amino acids. Germline CDR1 is MGHRA and CDR2 is YSYEKL. V lost 0 bases and J lost 7, with 17 bases in between. The CDR3 DNA reads as TGCGCCAGCAGCCAAGATGAGGAGACCTCAGTTTATACGCAGTATTTT. Protein product: CASSQDEETSVYTQYF.

V is TRBV5-6 and J is TRBJ2-7; tentatively, D is TRBD2 (6 bases). The CDR3 covers 15 residues. V was clipped by 4 bases and J by 1 base, with 15 bases between them. Germline lookup yields CDR1 SGHDT and CDR2 YYEEEE. The CDR3 DNA sequence: TGTGCCAGCAGCCCACAGCCCCGGGAGTCCTACGAGCAGTACTTC. This encodes CASSPQPRESYEQYF. Full variable domain (missing parts from reference TRBV5-6 and TRBJ2-7): DAGVTQSPTHLIKTRGQQVTLRCSPKSGHDTVSWYQQALGQGPQFIFQYYEEEERQRGNFPDRFSGHQFPNYSSELNVNALLLGDSALYLCASSPQPRESYEQYFGPGTRLTVT.

This clone has just a few counts. CDR3 DNA sequence: TGTGCCAGCAGTGAAGGCAGGGTAGTTTTCTCCGAGCAGTACTTC. It encodes CASSEGRVVFSEQYF. The chain couples TRBV6-1 to TRBJ2-7, with D possibly being TRBD1 (5 bases). V lost 1 base to trimming and J lost 6 bases, with 16 bases between them. The germline CDR1 and CDR2 sequences are MNHNS and SASEGT. This CDR3 spans 15 amino acids.

The V and J genes are TRBV5-8 and TRBJ2-3; 7 bases align to TRBD1. Unmatched junction bases numbered 5, after V lost 1 base and J lost 3 bases. The germline V gene encodes CDR1 SGHTS and CDR2 YDEGEE. The length of the CDR3 is 15 residues. CDR3 DNA: TGTGCCAGCAGCTTGAGGGGACAGCAAACAGATACGCAGTATTTT. It translates to CASSLRGQQTDTQYF.

Comment on this clone: Relative to the germline gene, one junction end is altered; a read error may explain this. V usage is TRBV6-1 and J usage is TRBJ2-7; 7 nucleotides line up with TRBD2. CDR1 MNHNS and CDR2 SASEGT come from the germline V gene. The CDR3 has 13 amino acids. CDR3 in DNA: TGTGCCAGCAGTGAAGAGACTAGCACCGACAGATTCTTC. It specifies CASSEETSTDRFF.

The chain employs TRBV27 and TRBJ2-7; D is perhaps TRBD1 (5 bases). CDR1 and CDR2 from the germline V gene are MNHEY and SMNVEV (reference sequence). The length of the CDR3 is 13 residues. V dropped 3 bases and J dropped 4 bases, with 10 bases sitting between them. CDR3 region: CASSLAGMYEQYF. The CDR3 DNA reads as TGTGCCAGCAGTTTGGCAGGGATGTACGAGCAGTACTTC.

The chain joins TRBV10-2 to TRBJ2-1, with 9 bases lining up with TRBD2. V trimming: 8 bases; J trimming: 2 bases; junction bases outside the gene matches: 4. The CDR3 runs to 14 residues. The germline gives CDR1 WSHSY, CDR2 SAAADI. The CDR3 here is CASSLAGAYNEQFF. The CDR3 DNA is TGCGCCAGCTCTTTAGCGGGAGCCTACAATGAGCAGTTCTTC.

This clone showed up just once. The chain links TRBV6-6 to TRBJ2-7; TRBD1 aligns across 7 bases. V shed 0 bases and J 3 bases; nucleotides not matched to a gene: 5. The CDR3 spans 15 residues. CDR1 is MNHNY, CDR2 SVGAGI, per germline (reference sequence). The CDR3 protein is CASSYSSPGGYEQYF. The CDR3 region has the DNA TGTGCCAGCAGTTACTCGAGTCCAGGGGGCTACGAGCAGTACTTC.

This clone has only a few counts. The chain recombines TRBV4-2 with TRBJ1-4; 9 positions agree with TRBD1. V shed 3 bases and J 5 bases; nucleotides not matched to a gene: 4. This CDR3 has 15 amino acids. CDR1 and CDR2 from the germline V gene are LGHNA and YNFKEQ. The CDR3 nucleotides read TGTGCCAGCAGCCAGGGACAGGGAATAAATGAAAAACTGTTTTTT. Translated: CASSQGQGINEKLFF.

This rearrangement joins TRBV27 to TRBJ2-7; TRBD1 matches at 10 bases. The V gene's germline CDR1 is MNHEY and CDR2 SMNVEV (reference sequence). V gave up 2 bases and J gave up 3 bases; unmatched junction bases: 7. CDR3 length equals 16 residues. The CDR3 protein is CASSLSSGTGVYEQYF. The CDR3 nucleotides read TGTGCCAGCAGTTTAAGTAGCGGGACAGGGGTCTACGAGCAGTACTTC.

The chain has TRBV2 and TRBJ2-5; 9 positions match TRBD1. Trimming took 6 bases from V and 2 from J; bases not matched to a gene: 4. Germline CDR1 reads SNHLY; CDR2 reads FYNNEI. The CDR3 consists of 14 residues. The CDR3 DNA sequence: TGTGCCAGCAGGCTGACAGGGGGACAAGAGACCCAGTACTTC. This translates into CASRLTGGQETQYF.

The chain employs TRBV7-3 and TRBJ2-5; TRBD2 is a possible D gene (7 bases). The CDR3 consists of 14 residues. Germline-derived CDR1 and CDR2 are SGHTA and FQGTGA. V lost 2 bases to trimming and J lost 5 bases, with 12 bases between them. In nucleotides, the CDR3 is TGTGCCAGCAGCTTATCGGGGGGCCATGAGACCCAGTACTTC. It encodes CASSLSGGHETQYF.

This clone was seen ten or more times. The chain couples TRBV7-2 to TRBJ2-3; TRBD1 might be the D (6 bases). Germline V gene lookup returns CDR1 SGHTA and CDR2 FQGNSA. The length of the CDR3 is 16 residues. V was shortened by 1 base and J by 0 bases, with 11 bases between the two germline ends. CDR3 sequence: CASSLGSGTSTDTQYF. CDR3 nucleotide sequence: TGTGCCAGCAGCTTAGGATCCGGGACAAGCACAGATACGCAGTATTTT.

The rearrangement uses TRBV19 and TRBJ2-7; the match to TRBD2 covers 7 bases. The CDR3 contains 16 residues. Germline CDR1 is LNHDA and CDR2 is SQIVND (reference sequence). V dropped 3 bases and J dropped 3; count of bases not matched to a gene: 11. CDR3 region: CASSITAGVKVYEQYF. As DNA, the CDR3 is TGTGCCAGTAGTATCACGGCGGGAGTGAAGGTCTACGAGCAGTACTTC.

This clone was seen a handful of times. The DNA of the CDR3 is TGTGCCAGCAGCGAGACAGGGTTCTCCTACGAGCAGTACTTC. Its translation is CASSETGFSYEQYF. The chain uses TRBV28 and TRBJ2-7; the match to TRBD1 covers 7 bases. CDR3 length: 14 residues. Germline V lookup: CDR1 MDHEN, CDR2 SYDVKM. V was clipped by 6 bases and J by 0 bases; unmatched bases: 5.

The V call is TRBV5-5, the J call TRBJ2-5, with 8 positions matching TRBD2. Germline CDR1 reads SGHKS; CDR2 reads YYEKEE (reference sequence). The CDR3 has 16 amino acids. Trimming at V came to 3 bases and at J to 3 bases, leaving 10 bases not matched to a gene. CDR3 in DNA: TGTGCCAGCAGCTGGAGGACGGCGGGGGGAAAAGAGACCCAGTACTTC. Residues: CASSWRTAGGKETQYF.

Notes on this clone: The junction does not match germline at one end; this may be a read error. As DNA, the CDR3 is TGTGCCAGCAGCCGATCGGGCCGCGGGGTGATCACAGATACGCGGTATTTT. This codes for CASSRSGRGVITDTRYF. This chain connects TRBV28 to TRBJ2-3; the D gene is possibly TRBD2 (6 bases). The CDR3 is 17 residues long. Germline values: CDR1 MDHEN, CDR2 SYDVKM.

CDR3 nucleotide sequence: TGCGCCAGCAGCCCCTGGCCTGGTACCACGGCGGCCCAGTACTTC. Its translation: CASSPWPGTTAAQYF. V gene TRBV4-3 combines with J gene TRBJ2-5; no firm D call. CDR1 is LGHNA and CDR2 is YSLEER in the germline V gene. The CDR3 length is 15 residues. The V and J ends lost 4 bases and 9 bases respectively, with 21 bases between them.

This clone was detected a few times. This chain joins TRBV5-1 and TRBJ2-1; D may be TRBD2 (6 bases). The CDR3 has 14 amino acids. The V and J ends lost 4 bases and 3 bases respectively, with 11 bases between them. In germline, CDR1 is SGHRS, CDR2 YFSETQ. This CDR3 reads CASSLLAGYNEQFF. The CDR3 DNA sequence: TGCGCCAGCAGCCTACTAGCTGGCTACAATGAGCAGTTCTTC.

The V gene is TRBV9, the J gene TRBJ1-2, with TRBD1 as a possible D gene (5 bases). This CDR3 has 14 residues. Germline V gene sequence: CDR1 SGDLS, CDR2 YYNGEE. Trimming took 0 bases from V and 4 from J, leaving 10 bases between them. CDR3 loop: CASSVALQGYGYTF. CDR3 nucleotides: TGTGCCAGCAGCGTAGCTCTTCAGGGCTATGGCTACACCTTC. The whole variable domain, remainder taken from reference TRBV9 and TRBJ1-2, is DSGVTQTPKHLITATGQRVTLRCSPRSGDLSVYWYQQSLDQGLQFLIQYYNGEERAKGNILERFSAQQFPDLHSELNLSSLELGDSALYFCASSVALQGYGYTFGSGTRLTVV.